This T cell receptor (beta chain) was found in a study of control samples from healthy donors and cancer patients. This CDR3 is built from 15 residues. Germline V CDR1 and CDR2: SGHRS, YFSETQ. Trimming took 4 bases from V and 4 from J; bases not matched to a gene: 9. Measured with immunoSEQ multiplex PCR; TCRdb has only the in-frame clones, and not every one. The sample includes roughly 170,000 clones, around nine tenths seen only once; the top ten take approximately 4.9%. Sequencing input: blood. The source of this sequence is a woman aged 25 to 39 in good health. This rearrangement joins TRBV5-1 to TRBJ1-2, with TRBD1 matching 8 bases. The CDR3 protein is CASSPGTGNGYGYTF. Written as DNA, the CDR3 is TGCGCCAGCAGCCCTGGGACAGGAAATGGCTATGGCTACACCTTC.